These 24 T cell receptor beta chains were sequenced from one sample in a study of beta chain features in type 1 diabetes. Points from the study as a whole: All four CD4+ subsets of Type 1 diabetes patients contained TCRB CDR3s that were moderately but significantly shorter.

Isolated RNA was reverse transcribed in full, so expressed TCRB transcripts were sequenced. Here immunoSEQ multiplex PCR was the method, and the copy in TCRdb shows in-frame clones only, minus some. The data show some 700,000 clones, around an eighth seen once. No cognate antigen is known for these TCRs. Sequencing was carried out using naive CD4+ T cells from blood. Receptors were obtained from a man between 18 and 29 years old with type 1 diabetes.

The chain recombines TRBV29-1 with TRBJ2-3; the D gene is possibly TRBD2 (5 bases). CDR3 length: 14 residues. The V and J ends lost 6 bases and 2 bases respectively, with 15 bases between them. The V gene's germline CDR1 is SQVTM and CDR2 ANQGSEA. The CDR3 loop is CSVEPGIHTDTQYF. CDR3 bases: TGCAGCGTGGAACCCGGGATACACACAGATACGCAGTATTTT.

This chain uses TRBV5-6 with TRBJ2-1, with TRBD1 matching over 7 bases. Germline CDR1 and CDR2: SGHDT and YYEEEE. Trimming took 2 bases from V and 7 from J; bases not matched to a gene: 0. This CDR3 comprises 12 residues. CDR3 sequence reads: CASSLQGNEQFF. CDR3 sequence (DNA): TGTGCCAGCAGCTTACAGGGGAATGAGCAGTTCTTC.

This CDR3 reads CASSEGGQGAQGYGYTF. CDR3 bases: TGTGCCAGCAGTGAAGGGGGCCAGGGGGCGCAGGGCTATGGCTACACCTTC. The chain employs TRBV25-1 and TRBJ1-2, with 8 bases that match TRBD1. The CDR3 has 17 residues. Losses at the gene ends were 2 bases for V and 4 bases for J; bases not matched to a gene: 12. In germline, CDR1 is MGHDK, CDR2 SYGVNS.

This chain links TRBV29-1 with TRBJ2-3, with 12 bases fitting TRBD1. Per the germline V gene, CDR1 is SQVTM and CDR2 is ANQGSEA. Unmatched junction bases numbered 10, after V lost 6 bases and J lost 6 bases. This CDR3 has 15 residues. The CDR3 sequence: CSVGGTGGVSDTQYF. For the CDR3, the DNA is TGCAGCGTCGGAGGGACAGGGGGCGTTTCTGATACGCAGTATTTT.

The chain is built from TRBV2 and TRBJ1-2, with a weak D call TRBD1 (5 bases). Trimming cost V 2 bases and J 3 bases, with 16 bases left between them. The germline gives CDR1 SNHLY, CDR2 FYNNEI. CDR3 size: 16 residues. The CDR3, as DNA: TGTGCCAGCAGTGAAAGGGCCCCCCAGGGACACTATGGCTACACCTTC. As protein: CASSERAPQGHYGYTF.

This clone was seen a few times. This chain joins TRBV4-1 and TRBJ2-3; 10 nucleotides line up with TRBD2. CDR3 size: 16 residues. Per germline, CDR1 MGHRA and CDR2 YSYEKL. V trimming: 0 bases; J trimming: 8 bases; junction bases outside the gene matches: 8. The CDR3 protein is CASSQEPAGGLSTQYF. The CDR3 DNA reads TGCGCCAGCAGCCAAGAACCAGCGGGGGGGTTGAGTACGCAGTATTTT.

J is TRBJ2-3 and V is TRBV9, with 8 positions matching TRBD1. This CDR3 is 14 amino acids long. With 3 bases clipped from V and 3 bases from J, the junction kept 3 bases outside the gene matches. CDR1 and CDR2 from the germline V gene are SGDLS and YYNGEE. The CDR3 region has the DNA TGTGCCAGCAGCGCGACAGGGGTGACAGATACGCAGTATTTT. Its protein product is CASSATGVTDTQYF.

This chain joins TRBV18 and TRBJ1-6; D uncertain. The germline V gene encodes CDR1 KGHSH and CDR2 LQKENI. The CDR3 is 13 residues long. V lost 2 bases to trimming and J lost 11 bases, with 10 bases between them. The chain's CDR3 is CASSPNSEPPLHF. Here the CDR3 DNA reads TGTGCCAGCTCACCAAACAGCGAACCACCCCTCCACTTT.

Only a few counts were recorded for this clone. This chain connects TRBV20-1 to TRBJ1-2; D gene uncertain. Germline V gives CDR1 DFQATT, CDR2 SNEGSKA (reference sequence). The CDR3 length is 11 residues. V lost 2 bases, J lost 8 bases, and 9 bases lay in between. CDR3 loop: CSARREPGYTF. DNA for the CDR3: TGCAGTGCTAGACGAGAACCGGGCTACACCTTC.

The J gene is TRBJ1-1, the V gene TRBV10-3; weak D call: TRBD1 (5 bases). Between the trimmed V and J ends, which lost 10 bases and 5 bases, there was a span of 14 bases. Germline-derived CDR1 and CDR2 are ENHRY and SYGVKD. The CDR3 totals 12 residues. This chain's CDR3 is CATQGGGTEAFF. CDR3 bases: TGTGCCACCCAGGGCGGCGGGACTGAAGCTTTCTTT.

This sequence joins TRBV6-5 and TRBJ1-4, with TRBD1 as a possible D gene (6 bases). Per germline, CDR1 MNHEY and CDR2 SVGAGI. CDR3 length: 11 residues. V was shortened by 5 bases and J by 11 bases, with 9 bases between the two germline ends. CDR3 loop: CASSEGGKLFF. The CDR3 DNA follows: TGTGCCAGCAGTGAAGGGGGTAAACTGTTTTTT.

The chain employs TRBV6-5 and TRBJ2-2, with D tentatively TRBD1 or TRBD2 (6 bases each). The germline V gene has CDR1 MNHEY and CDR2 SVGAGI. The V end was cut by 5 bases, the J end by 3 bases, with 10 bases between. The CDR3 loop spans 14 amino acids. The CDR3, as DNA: TGTGCCAGCAGTCACAGGGAGGACACCGGGGAGCTGTTTTTT. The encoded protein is CASSHREDTGELFF.

The CDR3 sequence is CASSLGGQGAQPQHF. CDR3 coding DNA: TGTGCCAGCAGCTTAGGCGGACAGGGGGCTCAGCCCCAGCATTTT. The chain links TRBV7-2 to TRBJ1-5, with TRBD1 matching 11 bases. V trimming: 1 base; J trimming: 6 bases; junction bases outside the gene matches: 2. Germline loops: CDR1 SGHTA, CDR2 FQGNSA. The CDR3 has 15 amino acids.

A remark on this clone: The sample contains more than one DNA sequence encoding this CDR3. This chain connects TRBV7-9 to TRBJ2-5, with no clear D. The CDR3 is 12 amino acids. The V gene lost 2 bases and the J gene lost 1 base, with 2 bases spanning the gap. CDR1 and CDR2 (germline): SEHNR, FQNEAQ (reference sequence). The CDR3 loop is CASSLTQETQYF. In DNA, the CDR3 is TGTGCCAGCAGCTTAACCCAAGAGACCCAGTACTTC. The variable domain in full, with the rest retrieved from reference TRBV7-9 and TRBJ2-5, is DTGVSQNPRHKITKRGQNVTFRCDPISEHNRLYWYRQTLGQGPEFLTYFQNEAQLEKSRLLSDRFSAERPKGSFSTLEIQRTEQGDSAMYLCASSLTQETQYFGPGTRLLVL.

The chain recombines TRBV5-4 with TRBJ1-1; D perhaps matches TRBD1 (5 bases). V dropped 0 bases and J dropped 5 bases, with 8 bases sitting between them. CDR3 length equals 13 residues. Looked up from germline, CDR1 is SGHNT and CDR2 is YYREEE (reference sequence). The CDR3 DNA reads TGTGCCAGCAGCTTGGGCAGGGATACTGAAGCTTTCTTT. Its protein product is CASSLGRDTEAFF. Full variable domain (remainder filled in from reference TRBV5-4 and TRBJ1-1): ETGVTQSPTHLIKTRGQQVTLRCSSQSGHNTVSWYQQALGQGPQFIFQYYREEENGRGNFPPRFSGLQFPNYSSELNVNALELDDSALYLCASSLGRDTEAFFGQGTRLTVV.

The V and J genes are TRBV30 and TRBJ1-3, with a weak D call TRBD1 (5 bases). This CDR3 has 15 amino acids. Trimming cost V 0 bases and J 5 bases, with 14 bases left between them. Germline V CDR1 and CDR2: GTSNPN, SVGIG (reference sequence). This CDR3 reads CAWSVGVQARNTIYF. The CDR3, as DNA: TGTGCCTGGAGTGTAGGGGTGCAGGCCAGAAACACCATATATTTT.

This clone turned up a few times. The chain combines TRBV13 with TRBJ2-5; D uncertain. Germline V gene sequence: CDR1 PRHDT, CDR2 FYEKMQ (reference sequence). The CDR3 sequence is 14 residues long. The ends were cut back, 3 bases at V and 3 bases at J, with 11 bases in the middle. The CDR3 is CASSFSLFEETQYF. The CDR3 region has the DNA TGTGCCAGCAGCTTCTCTCTGTTTGAAGAGACCCAGTACTTC.

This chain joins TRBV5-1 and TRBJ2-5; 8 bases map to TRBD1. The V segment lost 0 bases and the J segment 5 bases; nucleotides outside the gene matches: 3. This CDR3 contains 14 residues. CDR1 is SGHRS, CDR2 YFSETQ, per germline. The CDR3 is CASSLGTGQETQYF. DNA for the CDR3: TGCGCCAGCAGCTTGGGGACAGGGCAGGAGACCCAGTACTTC.

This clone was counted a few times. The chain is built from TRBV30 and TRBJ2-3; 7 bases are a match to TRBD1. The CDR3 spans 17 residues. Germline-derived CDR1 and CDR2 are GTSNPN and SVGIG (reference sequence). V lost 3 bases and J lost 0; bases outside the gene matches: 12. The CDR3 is CAWSLQGTRFSTDTQYF. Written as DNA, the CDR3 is TGTGCCTGGAGCTTACAGGGGACCCGTTTTAGCACAGATACGCAGTATTTT.

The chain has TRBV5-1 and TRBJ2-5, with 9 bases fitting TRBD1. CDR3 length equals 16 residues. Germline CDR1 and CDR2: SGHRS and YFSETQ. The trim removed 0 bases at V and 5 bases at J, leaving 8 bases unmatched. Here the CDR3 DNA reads TGCGCCAGCAGCTTGGTGGGACAGGGCCTTCGGGAGACCCAGTACTTC. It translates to CASSLVGQGLRETQYF.

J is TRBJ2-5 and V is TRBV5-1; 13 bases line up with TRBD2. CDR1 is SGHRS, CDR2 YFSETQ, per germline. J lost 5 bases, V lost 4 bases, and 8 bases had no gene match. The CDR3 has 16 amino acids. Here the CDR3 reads CASSAGLAGVVETQYF. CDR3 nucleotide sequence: TGCGCCAGCAGCGCTGGACTAGCGGGGGTGGTGGAGACCCAGTACTTC.

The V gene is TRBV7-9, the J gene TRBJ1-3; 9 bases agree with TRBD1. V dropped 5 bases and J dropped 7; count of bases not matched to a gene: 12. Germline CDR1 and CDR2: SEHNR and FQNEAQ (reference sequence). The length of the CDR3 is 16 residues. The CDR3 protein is CASSLRDREKGNTIYF. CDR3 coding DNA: TGTGCCAGCAGCCTCAGGGACAGGGAGAAGGGCAACACCATATATTTT.

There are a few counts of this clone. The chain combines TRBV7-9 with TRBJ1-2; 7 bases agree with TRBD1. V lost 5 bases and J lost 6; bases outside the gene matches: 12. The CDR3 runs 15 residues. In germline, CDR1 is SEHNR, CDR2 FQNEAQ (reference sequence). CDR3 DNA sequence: TGTGCCAGCAGCATCGGAATCACAGGGGATGATGGCTACACCTTC. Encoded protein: CASSIGITGDDGYTF.

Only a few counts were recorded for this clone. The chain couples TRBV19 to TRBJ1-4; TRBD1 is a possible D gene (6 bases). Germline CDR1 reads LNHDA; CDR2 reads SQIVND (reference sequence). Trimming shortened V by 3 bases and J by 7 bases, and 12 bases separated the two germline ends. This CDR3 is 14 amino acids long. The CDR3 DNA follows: TGTGCCAGTAGTATTGGGCAGGGGCGTGAAAAACTGTTTTTT. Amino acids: CASSIGQGREKLFF.